These 9 T cell receptor beta chains share one sample of origin, sequenced in a study of blood T cell repertoires in COVID-19. Generated by immunoSEQ multiplex PCR, the TCRdb table keeps only in-frame clones and is missing some. The sample has approximately 390,000 clones, around 89% seen once. Material: peripheral blood. The receptors shown here come from a man between 18 and 35 years old with active or convalescent COVID-19.

The chain has TRBV11-1 and TRBJ2-1, with TRBD1 matching 8 bases. The CDR3 has 16 amino acids. Unmatched junction bases numbered 10, after V lost 1 base and J lost 8 bases. CDR1 is SGHAT, CDR2 FQDESV, per germline (reference sequence). The CDR3 bases are TGTGCCAGCAGCTTAGGATTTGAGACAGGGGCCGATGAGCAGTTCTTC. Translation gives CASSLGFETGADEQFF. The variable domain in full, with the rest retrieved from reference TRBV11-1 and TRBJ2-1, is EAEVAQSPRYKITEKSQAVAFWCDPISGHATLYWYRQILGQGPELLVQFQDESVVDDSQLPKDRFSAERLKGVDSTLKIQPAELGDSAMYLCASSLGFETGADEQFFGPGTRLTVL.

This clone was seen just once. The chain carries TRBV20-1 and TRBJ2-1, with D possibly being TRBD2 (5 bases). Trimming left V 5 bases short and J 12 bases short, with 14 bases between. The CDR3 is 11 residues long. Germline CDR1 is DFQATT and CDR2 is SNEGSKA (reference sequence). The CDR3 region is CSARDLSWQFF. In DNA form, the CDR3 reads TGCAGTGCTCGGGATCTATCGTGGCAGTTCTTC.

This chain connects TRBV9 to TRBJ1-1; possibly TRBD1 for D (5 bases). Germline loops: CDR1 SGDLS, CDR2 YYNGEE. V was clipped by 4 bases and J by 4 bases, with 14 bases between them. The CDR3 spans 14 residues. The CDR3 DNA reads as TGTGCCAGCAGCACAGGCCCAGATGGCACTGAAGCTTTCTTT. It is translated as CASSTGPDGTEAFF.

The V gene is TRBV3-1 (or the pseudogene TRBV3-2), the J gene TRBJ2-2; the match to TRBD2 covers 11 bases. The CDR3 contains 19 residues. The V gene end was trimmed by 1 base and the J gene end by 4 bases; junction bases not matched to a gene: 11. Germline CDR1 and CDR2: LGHDT and YNNKEL (reference sequence). The CDR3 nucleotides read TGTGCCAGCAGCCAAGGCCTACTAGGACTAGCGGGCTCCACCGGGGAGCTGTTTTTT. This sequence encodes CASSQGLLGLAGSTGELFF.

The chain has TRBV13 and TRBJ1-6; a possible D gene is TRBD1 (5 bases). Trimming removed 0 bases from V and 7 bases from J, with 10 bases in between. Germline CDR1 reads PRHDT; CDR2 reads FYEKMQ (reference sequence). The CDR3 has 15 amino acids. Written as DNA, the CDR3 is TGTGCCAGCAGCTTAGGCCGAGCAGGGAATTCACCCCTCCACTTT. This encodes CASSLGRAGNSPLHF.

V is TRBV7-3 and J is TRBJ1-1; D is perhaps TRBD1 (5 bases). Trimming left V 5 bases short and J 10 bases short, with 20 bases between. This CDR3 comprises 14 residues. Germline V lookup: CDR1 SGHTA, CDR2 FQGTGA. The CDR3 bases are TGTGCCAGCAGCCCGGGCGGGGGATTGAGCACAGCTTTCTTT. Its protein product is CASSPGGGLSTAFF. Based on the CDR3 plus reference TRBV7-3 and TRBJ1-1, the full variable domain is GAGVSQTPSNKVTEKGKYVELRCDPISGHTALYWYRQSLGQGPEFLIYFQGTGAADDSGLPNDRFFAVRPEGSVSTLKIQRTERGDSAVYLCASSPGGGLSTAFFGQGTRLTVV.

This clone was observed once. The rearrangement joins TRBV7-8 to TRBJ2-3; 11 positions match TRBD2. Per germline, CDR1 SGHVS and CDR2 FQNEAQ. V was clipped by 5 bases and J by 1 base; unmatched bases: 26. The CDR3 totals 23 residues. The CDR3 reads CASSREIRGLSLAGGGRTDTQYF. The CDR3 DNA is TGTGCCAGCAGCCGAGAAATTAGAGGGCTAAGTCTAGCGGGAGGAGGGCGCACAGATACGCAGTATTTT.

The chain uses TRBV2 and TRBJ1-2; 7 bases map to TRBD1. The length of the CDR3 is 17 residues. Germline trimming cut 3 bases from V and 0 bases from J; bases unmatched to any gene: 10. Germline V lookup: CDR1 SNHLY, CDR2 FYNNEI. The CDR3 protein is CASSEGPFRGSNYGYTF. CDR3 nucleotide sequence: TGTGCCAGCAGTGAGGGGCCTTTCAGGGGGTCTAACTATGGCTACACCTTC.

This chain uses TRBV3-1 (or the pseudogene TRBV3-2) with TRBJ1-4; no clear D gene. Between the trimmed V and J ends, which lost 0 bases and 7 bases, there was a span of 12 bases. This CDR3 contains 15 residues. Germline loops: CDR1 LGHDT, CDR2 YNNKEL (reference sequence). This chain's CDR3 is CASSQDWRVSEKLFF. The CDR3 nucleotides read TGTGCCAGCAGCCAAGACTGGAGGGTCTCTGAAAAACTGTTTTTT.